These 23 T cell receptor beta chains were sequenced from one sample in a study of T-cell reconstitution after alpha-beta-depleted transplantation in children. The TCRbeta library was prepared with unique molecular identifiers. TCRdb re-called the PCR reads through MiXCR, storing one row per CDR3 protein. The repertoire has around 250,000 distinct CDR3 sequences, 9.9% of them found once; the top ten carry about 9.5%. The sequencing used PBMCs from the stem cell graft donor, collected from the stem cell graft. The receptors were gathered from a human donor who donated a stem cell graft to a child with SCID.

At least ten counts were recorded for this clonotype. The gene calls are TRBV29-1 and TRBJ2-7, with D unresolved. Germline lookup yields CDR1 SQVTM and CDR2 ANQGSEA. Trimming took off 1 base at V and 2 bases at J, with 9 bases between the two ends. The CDR3 is 13 amino acids. CDR3 nucleotide sequence: TGCAGCGTTGAAGGAGAGAGCCCCTACGAGCAGTACTTC. Protein sequence: CSVEGESPYEQYF.

This clonotype was found many times. The chain combines TRBV2 with TRBJ1-1, with a possible D match to TRBD1 (6 bases). CDR3 size: 12 residues. Germline V gene data show CDR1 as SNHLY and CDR2 as FYNNEI. The V and J ends lost 6 bases and 4 bases respectively, with 9 bases between them. The CDR3 protein is CASSQGFTEAFF. The CDR3 DNA reads TGTGCCAGCAGCCAGGGGTTCACTGAAGCTTTCTTT.

The chain uses TRBV11-2 and TRBJ2-7, with D possibly TRBD2 on 7 matching bases. Germline-derived CDR1 and CDR2 are SGHAT and FQNNGV. Trimming removed 5 bases from V and 2 bases from J, with 19 bases in between. The length of the CDR3 is 16 residues. This CDR3 is CASSQGWRGGTYEQYF. The CDR3 nucleotides are TGTGCCAGCAGCCAGGGTTGGCGCGGGGGCACCTACGAGCAGTACTTC.

In this sample, this clonotype turned up a few times. The chain uses TRBV25-1 and TRBJ2-6; D not resolved. The CDR3 length is 15 residues. Germline values: CDR1 MGHDK, CDR2 SYGVNS. V lost 6 bases to trimming and J lost 1 base, with 10 bases between them. CDR3 DNA sequence: TGTGCCAGCAGCCGTACTGGGTCTGGGGCCAACGTCCTGACTTTC. As protein: CASSRTGSGANVLTF.

J is TRBJ2-3 and V is TRBV7-7, with D possibly TRBD2 on 5 matching bases. The V and J ends lost 6 bases and 1 base respectively, with 14 bases between them. Germline V gives CDR1 SSHAT, CDR2 FNYEAQ (reference sequence). The CDR3 is made up of 15 amino acids. The CDR3 loop reads CASSQRTGGTDTQYF. DNA of the CDR3: TGTGCCAGCAGTCAGCGGACTGGGGGCACAGATACGCAGTATTTT.

The chain is built from TRBV7-9 and TRBJ2-3; possibly TRBD1 or TRBD2 for D (5 bases each). Germline V gene lookup returns CDR1 SEHNR and CDR2 FQNEAQ (reference sequence). CDR3 length equals 15 residues. The V gene lost 5 bases and the J gene lost 2 bases, with 14 bases spanning the gap. This chain's CDR3 is CASSDRDGFTDTQYF. The CDR3 nucleotides read TGTGCCAGCAGCGACCGGGACGGATTCACAGATACGCAGTATTTT.

This clonotype was found many times. The chain uses TRBV29-1 and TRBJ2-1; TRBD2 aligns across 14 bases. CDR3 length equals 15 residues. Trimming removed 6 bases from V and 4 bases from J; junction bases left unmatched: 5. CDR1 and CDR2 (germline): SQVTM, ANQGSEA. CDR3 bases: TGCAGCGTCCTTTGGACTAGCGGGGGGTACAATGAGCAGTTCTTC. This codes for CSVLWTSGGYNEQFF.

V usage is TRBV29-1 and J usage is TRBJ2-5; TRBD1 aligns across 8 bases. The CDR3 has 15 residues. The V segment lost 4 bases and the J segment 2 bases; nucleotides outside the gene matches: 9. Germline CDR1 reads SQVTM; CDR2 reads ANQGSEA. CDR3 coding DNA: TGCAGCGTTGCAGGACAGGGATTGGGGCAAGAGACCCAGTACTTC. Amino acids: CSVAGQGLGQETQYF. Looking up the rest from reference TRBV29-1 and TRBJ2-5 gives the full variable domain: SAVISQKPSRDICQRGTSLTIQCQVDSQVTMMFWYRQQPGQSLTLIATANQGSEATYESGFVIDKFPISRPNLTFSTLTVSNMSPEDSSIYLCSVAGQGLGQETQYFGPGTRLLVL.

This clonotype was picked up many times. The chain employs TRBV12-3 or TRBV12-4 and TRBJ1-6; D call uncertain. The CDR3 extends over 14 amino acids. V gave up 5 bases and J gave up 7 bases, with 12 bases separating them. DNA for the CDR3: TGTGCCAGCAGTATGGACTCTACAAATTCACCCCTCCACTTT. Encoded protein: CASSMDSTNSPLHF.

The V gene is TRBV6-1, the J gene TRBJ2-1, with a tentative D call TRBD1 (6 bases). The CDR3 totals 15 residues. Trimming left V 6 bases short and J 0 bases short, with 12 bases between. Germline V gene sequence: CDR1 MNHNS, CDR2 SASEGT. In DNA form, the CDR3 reads TGTGCCAGCAGGGCTGGACAGTTCTCCTACAATGAGCAGTTCTTC. Its translation is CASRAGQFSYNEQFF.

CDR3 nucleotides: TGCAGTCTAACCCAGGGGCACAATCAGCCCCAGCATTTT. Amino acids: CSLTQGHNQPQHF. The chain combines TRBV20-1 with TRBJ1-5; TRBD1 is a possible D gene (6 bases). Germline values: CDR1 DFQATT, CDR2 SNEGSKA (reference sequence). V was clipped by 8 bases and J by 3 bases, with 14 bases between them. The CDR3 is 13 amino acids.

This clonotype has just a few counts. The CDR3 is CASSLAGGQRTQYF. The CDR3 DNA sequence: TGTGCCAGCAGTCTGGCGGGGGGGCAGAGGACCCAGTACTTC. The V gene is TRBV12-3 or TRBV12-4, the J gene TRBJ2-5; 9 bases align to TRBD2. The CDR3 is made up of 14 amino acids. J lost 7 bases, V lost 5 bases, and 8 bases had no gene match.

This clonotype was observed a handful of times. The rearrangement uses TRBV2 and TRBJ2-7, with D hard to call. Germline-derived CDR1 and CDR2 are SNHLY and FYNNEI. The germline V and J ends were trimmed by 4 bases and 2 bases, with 9 bases remaining between them. This CDR3 has 13 residues. CDR3 protein: CASSVEVTYEQYF. DNA for the CDR3: TGTGCCAGCAGTGTGGAAGTGACCTACGAGCAGTACTTC.

This clonotype was seen many times. The chain combines TRBV19 with TRBJ2-2; D unresolved. The CDR3 runs 14 residues. Trimming stripped 5 bases from V and 6 bases from J, with 13 bases between. CDR1 and CDR2 (germline): LNHDA, SQIVND (reference sequence). The CDR3 protein is CASSATMLSGELFF. In DNA form, the CDR3 reads TGTGCCAGTAGTGCGACGATGCTATCCGGGGAGCTGTTTTTT.

The sample holds a few counts of this clonotype. This chain connects TRBV9 to TRBJ2-4, with 9 nucleotides matching TRBD1. This CDR3 comprises 14 residues. In germline, CDR1 is SGDLS, CDR2 YYNGEE. Losses at the gene ends were 0 bases for V and 9 bases for J; bases not matched to a gene: 4. The CDR3 reads CASSVGDRETIQYF. Written as DNA, the CDR3 is TGTGCCAGCAGCGTAGGGGACAGGGAGACCATTCAGTACTTC.

This clonotype was seen a handful of times. The genes are TRBV6-5 and TRBJ2-1; TRBD1 aligns across 7 bases. CDR1 is MNHEY, CDR2 SVGAGI, per germline. This CDR3 has 15 amino acids. Trimming took 2 bases from V and 2 from J; bases not matched to a gene: 3. The CDR3 DNA is TGTGCCAGCAGTTACGCGACAGGGCCCTACAATGAGCAGTTCTTC. It specifies CASSYATGPYNEQFF.

This clonotype was seen more than once but under ten times. The chain joins TRBV29-1 to TRBJ2-2; D is tentatively TRBD1 or TRBD2 (8 bases each). V lost 7 bases and J lost 5, with 23 bases in between. This CDR3 contains 16 residues. The germline V gene encodes CDR1 SQVTM and CDR2 ANQGSEA. Written as DNA, the CDR3 is TGCAGCGCCAGGGGGCGGGGGGCCGCAACGACCGGGGAGCTGTTTTTT. Protein: CSARGRGAATTGELFF.

The V call is TRBV13, the J call TRBJ1-3; no firm D call. This CDR3 has 14 amino acids. Germline CDR1 PRHDT, CDR2 FYEKMQ (reference sequence). Trimming stripped 3 bases from V and 0 bases from J, with 6 bases between. CDR3: CASSFGVSGNTIYF. CDR3 in DNA: TGTGCCAGCAGCTTCGGTGTCTCTGGAAACACCATATATTTT. Variable domain in full (rest from reference TRBV13 and TRBJ1-3): AAGVIQSPRHLIKEKRETATLKCYPIPRHDTVYWYQQGPGQDPQFLISFYEKMQSDKGSIPDRFSAQQFSDYHSELNMSSLELGDSALYFCASSFGVSGNTIYFGEGSWLTVV.

The rearrangement links TRBV3-1 to TRBJ2-3; D may be TRBD2 (7 bases). Per the germline V gene, CDR1 is LGHDT and CDR2 is YNNKEL (reference sequence). Between the trimmed V and J ends, which lost 4 bases and 5 bases, there was a span of 34 bases. The CDR3 has 21 residues. The CDR3 here is CASSPSGQYRAGGRYGDTQYF. In DNA, the CDR3 is TGTGCCAGCAGCCCTAGCGGACAGTATCGCGCTGGGGGCCGGTACGGAGATACGCAGTATTTT.

This clonotype was observed many times. The J gene is TRBJ2-3, the V gene TRBV11-2; D not certain. Trimming shortened V by 1 base and J by 1 base, and 9 bases separated the two germline ends. Per the germline V gene, CDR1 is SGHAT and CDR2 is FQNNGV. The CDR3 length is 15 residues. CDR3 sequence (DNA): TGTGCCAGCAGCTTAGTGGGCGACCGCACAGATACGCAGTATTTT. This codes for CASSLVGDRTDTQYF.

The chain links TRBV10-2 to TRBJ2-3; no definite D call. The CDR3 is 14 residues long. Germline assignment: CDR1 WSHSY and CDR2 SAAADI. V was pared by 4 bases and J by 3 bases, with 11 bases between. CDR3 region: CASSVERYTDTQYF. CDR3 bases: TGCGCCAGCAGTGTAGAAAGGTATACAGATACGCAGTATTTT.

This clonotype was found many times. The CDR3 reads CASMGREANVLTF. The CDR3 DNA follows: TGTGCCAGCATGGGCAGGGAGGCCAACGTCCTGACTTTC. The rearrangement links TRBV6-6 to TRBJ2-6, with D perhaps TRBD1 (5 bases). Germline V gene data show CDR1 as MNHNY and CDR2 as SVGAGI (reference sequence). Trimming took 7 bases from V and 6 from J, leaving 10 bases between them. The CDR3 contains 13 residues.

The table lists this clonotype with a few counts. This rearrangement joins TRBV19 to TRBJ1-1, with a tentative D call TRBD1 (6 bases). CDR3 length equals 14 residues. V lost 6 bases to trimming and J lost 8 bases, with 19 bases between them. Germline CDR1 reads LNHDA; CDR2 reads SQIVND (reference sequence). The CDR3 sequence is CASSPHLTGIEAFF. The CDR3 DNA reads TGTGCCAGTAGCCCTCACCTTACAGGGATCGAAGCTTTCTTT.